This TCR beta chain is drawn from a study of shared clonotypes between healthy human individuals. Adult Caucasians living in Nashville, Tennessee made up all of the donors. The data were produced by immunoSEQ multiplex PCR, yet TCRdb's version contains in-frame clones alone and is incomplete. This sample has around 1 million clones, with more than 75% found just once. V lost 2 bases, J lost 6 bases, and 5 bases stayed unmatched. From germline, CDR1 is KGHSH and CDR2 LQKENI. CDR3 size: 14 residues. The specimen was memory CD4+ T cells sorted from blood. The subset is: CD45RA-negative fraction. This chain uses TRBV18 with TRBJ2-3; TRBD1 matches 7 bases. This TCR derives from a man aged 18 to 30 in good health. The CDR3 coding sequence is TGTGCCAGCTCACCAAAAGGACAGGCCGATACGCAGTATTTT. Translation: CASSPKGQADTQYF. Full variable domain (outside the CDR3, taken from reference TRBV18 and TRBJ2-3): NAGVMQNPRHLVRRRGQEARLRCSPMKGHSHVYWYRQLPEEGLKFMVYLQKENIIDESGMPKERFSAEFPKEGPSILRIQQVVRGDSAAYFCASSPKGQADTQYFGPGTRLTVL.